These T cell receptor beta chains were read from a single sample in a study of T-cell reconstitution after alpha-beta-depleted transplantation in children. TCRdb re-derived calls from the PCR reads in MiXCR, one entry per CDR3 protein. Altogether about 500,000 distinct CDR3 sequences are present, about 30% being singletons, with the ten largest covering 2% to 3%. This specimen consisted of PBMCs from the stem cell graft donor, obtained from the stem cell graft. Source of these receptors: a human donor who donated a stem cell graft to a child with aplastic anemia. Each CDR3 is given without its conserved first and last residue.

V gene	J gene	CDR3 protein
TRBV7-2	TRBJ2-1	ASSSRDRNNEQF
TRBV2	TRBJ2-4	ASSGDSRGAS
TRBV29-1	TRBJ2-1	SVEPGGSSYNEQF
TRBV7-9	TRBJ1-1	ASSLGQKAEAF
TRBV10-3	TRBJ1-2	AISESRDTA
TRBV20-1	TRBJ2-2	SARDRGNTGELF
TRBV6-5	TRBJ1-6	ASSYSTWIGVINSPLH
TRBV5-1	TRBJ2-6	ASKVSGANVLT
TRBV5-5	TRBJ2-2	ASSLVAGLNTGELF
TRBV11-2	TRBJ2-1	ASSLVAAVYNEQF
TRBV6-1	TRBJ2-1	AAGLSSYNEQF
TRBV15	.	ATSRDGTSVSYNEQY
TRBV18	TRBJ2-1	ASSPPILEFKNEQF
TRBV11-1	TRBJ2-5	ASSLQGAQETQY
TRBV20-1	TRBJ2-3	SAAGQGLTDTQY
TRBV12-3/TRBV12-4	TRBJ1-4	ASSLARNEKLF
TRBV6-5	TRBJ2-7	ASRVDYEQY
TRBV12-3/TRBV12-4	TRBJ2-7	ASSSPRDSYSEQY
TRBV15	TRBJ2-5	ATSREGTSRETQY
TRBV12-3/TRBV12-4	TRBJ1-4	ASSPQGSGEKLF
TRBV4-3	TRBJ2-2	ASSQALGGPGELF
TRBV12-3/TRBV12-4	TRBJ1-2	ASSLSRNPNYGYT
TRBV18	TRBJ2-5	ASSRTHRETQY
TRBV20-1	TRBJ1-1	SAGQLNTEAF
TRBV18	TRBJ2-2	ASSPRTGTTGELF
TRBV12-3/TRBV12-4	TRBJ2-1	ASSLRYLANEQF